This paragraph covers one T cell receptor beta chain sequence. These data come from a study of shared clonotypes between healthy human individuals. This CDR3 region has 15 residues. CDR1 is MNHNS, CDR2 SASEGT, per germline. Trimming left V 3 bases short and J 0 bases short, with 9 bases between. The authors distributed each subset's genomic DNA evenly over several immunoSEQ plates. In the original analysis: For the immunoSEQ data, sequences were junction-only without quality scores, so filtering differed. TCRdb's table, derived via immunoSEQ multiplex PCR, lists solely in-frame clones and lacks some. D and trimming were read from the DNA, whereas the V and J calls and clone size are those reported in that table. The sample has 1.5 million to 2.5 million clones, just under 95% seen once; the top ten hold 0.95% to 1.5%. Naivety among CD8 cells was defined by CD45RO negativity and positive CCR7 selection, thereby excluding terminally differentiated effector memory CD45RA+ cells.

This TCR derives from a man younger than 35 in good health. The gene calls are TRBV6-1 and TRBJ1-5, with D possibly being TRBD1 (5 bases). Sequenced material: naive CD8+ T cells sorted from blood. For the CDR3, the DNA is TGTGCCAGCAGTGACTACGGGGGTAGCAATCAGCCCCAGCATTTT. Translating it yields CASSDYGGSNQPQHF.